The 25 T cell receptor beta chains below come from one sample, sequenced in a study of shared clonotypes between healthy human individuals. Measured with immunoSEQ multiplex PCR; TCRdb has only the in-frame clones, and not every one. Of 2,500,000 or so clones listed, around 90% are singletons. The sequencing sample was made of naive CD4+ T cells sorted from blood. The subset is: CD45RA+ positively selected. The receptors were sampled from a young man in good health.

To note about this clone: This same CDR3 is encoded by further DNA sequences in the sample. The genes are TRBV2 and TRBJ1-6, with 10 positions matching TRBD1. The V gene's germline CDR1 is SNHLY and CDR2 FYNNEI. The CDR3 has 14 amino acids. Trimming removed 6 bases from V and 8 bases from J; junction bases left unmatched: 4. The CDR3 is CASRRDRGDSPLHF. For the CDR3, the DNA is TGTGCCAGCAGGCGGGACAGGGGTGATTCACCCCTCCACTTT.

The chain links TRBV19 to TRBJ2-5; TRBD1 matches 10 bases. The CDR3 sequence is 16 residues long. Losses at the gene ends were 5 bases for V and 2 bases for J; bases not matched to a gene: 8. From germline, CDR1 is LNHDA and CDR2 SQIVND (reference sequence). The CDR3 DNA sequence: TGTGCCAGTAGTTCCCCATCGGACAGGGGGCAAGAGACCCAGTACTTC. Residues: CASSSPSDRGQETQYF.

This clone turned up a few times. The CDR3 nucleotides read TGTGCCAGCAGCTTAGGGGTTCGGACAGAAGCTTTCTTT. Its translation is CASSLGVRTEAFF. The chain has TRBV11-3 and TRBJ1-1, with a possible D match to TRBD1 (5 bases). The CDR3 is 13 residues long. V was trimmed by 1 base and J by 8 bases, leaving 11 bases between them. The germline V gene has CDR1 SGHNT and CDR2 YENEEA.

This clone was detected only once. This chain uses TRBV19 with TRBJ2-1; 8 bases fit TRBD1. There are 14 residues in the CDR3. Looked up from germline, CDR1 is LNHDA and CDR2 is SQIVND (reference sequence). With V trimmed by 11 bases and J by 12 bases, 18 bases remained unmatched. The CDR3: CAGNFLGQGRWQFF. The CDR3 DNA reads as TGTGCCGGGAACTTTTTAGGACAGGGCAGGTGGCAGTTCTTC.

This clone was picked up one time. The V gene is TRBV10-3, the J gene TRBJ1-4, with 10 bases lining up with TRBD1. CDR1 is ENHRY, CDR2 SYGVKD, per germline. The CDR3 length is 15 residues. V lost 10 bases and J lost 6; bases outside the gene matches: 11. The CDR3 DNA follows: TGTGCCACCCGCCCTTCCGGACAGGGGGATGAAAAACTGTTTTTT. Translation: CATRPSGQGDEKLFF.

As DNA, the CDR3 is TGTGCCAGCAGTCAAAGGGAGTATGGTAATTCACCCCTCCACTTT. It specifies CASSQREYGNSPLHF. V is TRBV6-5 and J is TRBJ1-6, with D hard to call. The V gene's germline CDR1 is MNHEY and CDR2 SVGAGI. V was pared by 5 bases and J by 6 bases, with 14 bases between. This CDR3 comprises 15 residues.

The gene calls are TRBV5-6 and TRBJ2-6; D is unclear. With 2 bases removed from V and 1 base from J, the gap between germline ends came to 7 bases. In germline, CDR1 is SGHDT, CDR2 YYEEEE. CDR3 length: 15 amino acids. DNA of the CDR3: TGTGCCAGCAGCTTAAGTAATTCTGGGGCCAACGTCCTGACTTTC. Its protein product is CASSLSNSGANVLTF.

This rearrangement joins TRBV6-1 to TRBJ1-6; perhaps TRBD1 as D (6 bases). The CDR3 totals 14 residues. From germline, CDR1 is MNHNS and CDR2 SASEGT. The V end was cut by 5 bases, the J end by 11 bases, with 16 bases between. CDR3 loop: CASSRNREMAPLHF. The CDR3 bases are TGTGCCAGCAGTCGGAACAGGGAGATGGCACCCCTCCACTTT.

This chain uses TRBV14 with TRBJ2-2; D remains unclear. The germline V gene encodes CDR1 SGHDN and CDR2 FVKESK. Between the trimmed V and J ends, which lost 1 base and 6 bases, there was a span of 12 bases. The CDR3 is made up of 15 amino acids. The chain's CDR3 is CASSQVGRVPGELFF. Written as DNA, the CDR3 is TGTGCCAGCAGCCAAGTAGGACGGGTTCCCGGGGAGCTGTTTTTT.

The gene calls are TRBV11-2 and TRBJ2-7; TRBD1 or TRBD2 may be the D gene (5 bases each). Looked up from germline, CDR1 is SGHAT and CDR2 is FQNNGV. The ends were cut back, 0 bases at V and 2 bases at J, with 11 bases in the middle. This CDR3 has 15 residues. The CDR3 loop is CASSLDGTGTYEQYF. The CDR3 nucleotides are TGTGCCAGCAGCTTAGACGGGACGGGCACCTACGAGCAGTACTTC.

Concerning this clone: This sample includes further DNA sequences coding for the same CDR3. This chain links TRBV28 with TRBJ1-2; D might be TRBD1 (5 bases). V lost 5 bases to trimming and J lost 8 bases, with 9 bases between them. The CDR3 contains 11 residues. The V gene's germline CDR1 is MDHEN and CDR2 SYDVKM. The CDR3 loop reads CASSGAGGYTF. The CDR3 nucleotides read TGTGCCAGCAGTGGGGCCGGCGGCTACACCTTC.

The rearrangement joins TRBV25-1 to TRBJ2-7, with TRBD1 matching 7 bases. The CDR3 has 14 residues. V was pared by 6 bases and J by 12 bases, with 17 bases of the junction left unmatched. Germline V gene data show CDR1 as MGHDK and CDR2 as SYGVNS. CDR3 bases: TGTGCCAGCAGCACAGGGACAGCCCAACCTCCCTCGTACTTC. It is translated as CASSTGTAQPPSYF.

V usage is TRBV5-4 and J usage is TRBJ1-1; D is possibly TRBD1 (6 bases). CDR1 and CDR2 from the germline V gene are SGHNT and YYREEE (reference sequence). CDR3 length: 17 amino acids. V lost 1 base and J 1 base, leaving 17 bases between the germline ends. The CDR3: CASSLSFAAGQNTEAFF. In DNA form, the CDR3 reads TGTGCCAGCAGCTTGTCTTTCGCAGCGGGACAGAACACTGAAGCTTTCTTT.

This rearrangement joins TRBV28 to TRBJ1-2; D remains ambiguous. This CDR3 is built from 15 residues. Trimming took off 7 bases at V and 8 bases at J, with 23 bases between the two ends. Germline CDR1 MDHEN, CDR2 SYDVKM. CDR3 bases: TGTGCCAGCATCGGAACTCGTCGCCCCTCCCGAGGCTACACCTTC. Encoded protein: CASIGTRRPSRGYTF.

A word on this clone: Different DNA sequences within this sample yield the same CDR3. The chain uses TRBV5-1 and TRBJ2-5; no clear D. Trimming cost V 0 bases and J 2 bases, with 11 bases left between them. The CDR3 extends over 15 amino acids. Germline V gene lookup returns CDR1 SGHRS and CDR2 YFSETQ. The CDR3 nucleotides read TGCGCCAGCAGCTTGGAGGGCCACCCTCAAGAGACCCAGTACTTC. It is translated as CASSLEGHPQETQYF.

This clone has just one count. Other nucleotide sequences from this sample produce the same CDR3. V is TRBV5-1 and J is TRBJ2-5; a weak D match, TRBD1 (6 bases). Trimming took off 4 bases at V and 5 bases at J, with 15 bases between the two ends. This CDR3 comprises 14 residues. The germline V gene has CDR1 SGHRS and CDR2 YFSETQ. In DNA form, the CDR3 reads TGCGCCAGCAGCCACCCTGGGGGCGCGGAGACCCAGTACTTC. It specifies CASSHPGGAETQYF.

This clone has just one count. This CDR3 is also generated by other DNA sequences in the sample. This chain uses TRBV5-6 with TRBJ2-3; no definite D call. Germline V lookup: CDR1 SGHDT, CDR2 YYEEEE. CDR3 size: 12 residues. V was cut by 0 bases and J by 6 bases, with 5 bases left in between. This CDR3 is CASSLVPDTQYF. The CDR3 bases are TGTGCCAGCAGCTTGGTACCTGATACGCAGTATTTT.

The chain couples TRBV19 to TRBJ2-1; a weak D match, TRBD1 (5 bases). V was pared by 5 bases and J by 0 bases, with 8 bases between. Germline assignment: CDR1 LNHDA and CDR2 SQIVND (reference sequence). CDR3 size: 14 residues. CDR3 in amino acids: CASSARGSYNEQFF. The DNA for the CDR3 is TGTGCCAGTAGTGCTAGGGGCTCCTACAATGAGCAGTTCTTC. Filled out from reference TRBV19 and TRBJ2-1, the complete variable domain reads DGGITQSPKYLFRKEGQNVTLSCEQNLNHDAMYWYRQDPGQGLRLIYYSQIVNDFQKGDIAEGYSVSREKKESFPLTVTSAQKNPTAFYLCASSARGSYNEQFFGPGTRLTVL.

J is TRBJ1-1 and V is TRBV6-1; 9 bases are a match to TRBD1. The trim removed 5 bases at V and 4 bases at J, leaving 2 bases unmatched. The CDR3 runs to 13 residues. CDR1 is MNHNS and CDR2 is SASEGT in the germline V gene. The CDR3 is CASSRTGVTEAFF. CDR3 in DNA: TGTGCCAGCAGTCGGACAGGGGTCACTGAAGCTTTCTTT.

This clone was seen a handful of times. This chain uses TRBV30 with TRBJ1-1; D is unclear. Trimming left V 4 bases short and J 1 base short, with 10 bases between. The CDR3 has 13 residues. Germline CDR1 is GTSNPN and CDR2 is SVGIG (reference sequence). The CDR3 bases are TGTGCCTGGAATCTCCGGGAGAACACTGAAGCTTTCTTT. It encodes CAWNLRENTEAFF. Full variable domain (remainder filled in from reference TRBV30 and TRBJ1-1): SQTIHQWPATLVQPVGSPLSLECTVEGTSNPNLYWYRQAAGRGLQLLFYSVGIGQISSEVPQNLSASRPQDRQFILSSKKLLLSDSGFYLCAWNLRENTEAFFGQGTRLTVV.

The rearrangement joins TRBV19 to TRBJ1-1; D may be TRBD1 (5 bases). Trimming left V 6 bases short and J 3 bases short, with 11 bases between. CDR1 and CDR2 from the germline V gene are LNHDA and SQIVND (reference sequence). The CDR3 runs to 13 residues. In nucleotides, the CDR3 is TGTGCCAGTAGATGGGGCGGAGACACTGAAGCTTTCTTT. Translated, it gives CASRWGGDTEAFF.

V is TRBV5-1 and J is TRBJ2-1; 7 positions match TRBD2. CDR3 length: 14 residues. Trimming removed 2 bases from V and 5 bases from J; junction bases left unmatched: 4. Germline V gene sequence: CDR1 SGHRS, CDR2 YFSETQ. CDR3 loop: CASSFPGTNNEQFF. The CDR3 bases are TGCGCCAGCAGCTTCCCAGGGACTAACAATGAGCAGTTCTTC.

This clone was seen a single time. The chain links TRBV18 to TRBJ1-3, with D hard to call. Germline CDR1 and CDR2: KGHSH and LQKENI. Trimming took off 4 bases at V and 3 bases at J, with 13 bases between the two ends. The CDR3 sequence is 15 residues long. CDR3 protein: CASSQYGQSGNTIYF. DNA for the CDR3: TGTGCCAGCTCACAATATGGGCAGAGTGGAAACACCATATATTTT.

The J gene is TRBJ1-4, the V gene TRBV2; no firm D call. Germline loops: CDR1 SNHLY, CDR2 FYNNEI. The CDR3 runs to 12 residues. The V end lost 4 bases, the J end lost 17 bases, and 17 bases lay between the germline ends. DNA of the CDR3: TGTGCCAGCAGTGCTAACCCATCGACCGGATTTTTT. Translating gives CASSANPSTGFF.

This clone was detected only once. The V call is TRBV28, the J call TRBJ1-6; 9 nucleotides agree with TRBD1. The CDR3 is made up of 19 amino acids. V shed 7 bases, J shed 15 bases, and the junction held 28 bases outside the gene matches. The germline V gene encodes CDR1 MDHEN and CDR2 SYDVKM. For the CDR3, the DNA is TGTGCCAGCATCGCTGGGGCTGGGACAGGGTCTACCGGGGGCATTCACCTCCACTTT. It encodes CASIAGAGTGSTGGIHLHF.